These 17 T cell receptor beta chains share one sample of origin, sequenced in a study of OX40 agonist ivuxolimab in advanced cancers. The protocol was immunoSEQ multiplex PCR, while the TCRdb copy is restricted to in-frame clones and leaves out a portion. The table records 55,000 to 60,000 clones, 65% to 85% of them present only once. Source: CD4+ or CD8+ T cells sorted from blood, taken in a trial of the OX40 agonist ivuxolimab. These receptors all come from an adult with an advanced solid tumor such as melanoma, head and neck, liver or kidney cancer.

In this sample, this clone turned up once. The V gene is TRBV7-2, the J gene TRBJ2-1, with D perhaps TRBD2 (5 bases). Germline V gives CDR1 SGHTA, CDR2 FQGNSA. Trimming shortened V by 5 bases and J by 0 bases, and 17 bases separated the two germline ends. The CDR3 is 17 amino acids. CDR3 in amino acids: CASSTTLGVASYNEQFF. As DNA, the CDR3 is TGTGCCAGCAGCACCACTCTGGGAGTCGCCTCCTACAATGAGCAGTTCTTC.

This chain uses TRBV6-5 with TRBJ2-5, with D perhaps matching TRBD2 (6 bases). CDR1 is MNHEY and CDR2 is SVGAGI in the germline V gene. This CDR3 has 15 amino acids. V was clipped by 3 bases and J by 0 bases, with 11 bases between them. The CDR3 DNA follows: TGTGCCAGCAGTTATGCGCGGGGAGACCAAGAGACCCAGTACTTC. Translated, it gives CASSYARGDQETQYF.

The rearrangement uses TRBV29-1 and TRBJ2-4; D uncertain. Germline V gene lookup returns CDR1 SQVTM and CDR2 ANQGSEA. This CDR3 comprises 11 residues. Trimming removed 5 bases from V and 11 bases from J, with 13 bases in between. The CDR3 DNA sequence: TGCAGCGTTCACATAAACATTGTTCAGTACTTC. Translating gives CSVHINIVQYF.

With regard to this clone: The junction and the germline gene differ at one end; a read error may be behind it. The chain employs TRBV29-1 and TRBJ2-7, with D maybe TRBD2 (5 bases). The CDR3 totals 13 residues. From germline, CDR1 is SQVTM and CDR2 ANQGSEA. The CDR3 DNA sequence: TGCAGCGTTGAAGATGAGGACTCCTTCGAGCAGTACTTC. It codes for CSVEDEDSFEQYF.

The rearrangement links TRBV7-2 to TRBJ2-1; a weak D match, TRBD1 (6 bases). The V and J ends lost 4 bases and 2 bases respectively, with 15 bases between them. The CDR3 consists of 16 residues. Germline V gene lookup returns CDR1 SGHTA and CDR2 FQGNSA. The CDR3 DNA reads TGTGCCAGCAGCTCGCATACAGGGCCTCCCTACAATGAGCAGTTCTTC. Its protein is CASSSHTGPPYNEQFF.

The chain recombines TRBV18 with TRBJ2-5; 8 bases fit TRBD2. Germline CDR1 KGHSH, CDR2 LQKENI. CDR3 size: 15 residues. Losses at the gene ends were 2 bases for V and 3 bases for J; bases not matched to a gene: 5. The CDR3 DNA sequence: TGTGCCAGCTCACCAACGGGAGCGGGAGAAGAGACCCAGTACTTC. It translates to CASSPTGAGEETQYF.

The gene calls are TRBV2 and TRBJ1-5, with D possibly matching TRBD1 (5 bases). The CDR3 has 19 amino acids. Germline V gene sequence: CDR1 SNHLY, CDR2 FYNNEI. V dropped 3 bases and J dropped 0 bases, with 21 bases sitting between them. The CDR3 nucleotides read TGTGCCAGCAGTGATTGGGGCCGAGGAGGGAAGGATAGCAATCAGCCCCAGCATTTT. Its protein is CASSDWGRGGKDSNQPQHF.

This clone was seen a single time. V usage is TRBV2 and J usage is TRBJ2-1, with 7 bases that match TRBD2. The junction had 4 bases not matched to a gene; V was cut back by 5 bases and J by 3 bases. Germline CDR1 is SNHLY and CDR2 is FYNNEI. The CDR3 consists of 14 residues. The CDR3 loop is CASSTAGNYNEQFF. CDR3 DNA: TGTGCCAGCAGTACAGCGGGAAACTACAATGAGCAGTTCTTC.

This chain joins TRBV30 and TRBJ2-2, with D unclear. V lost 6 bases to trimming and J lost 0 bases, with 14 bases between them. The germline CDR1 and CDR2 sequences are GTSNPN and SVGIG (reference sequence). This CDR3 spans 15 amino acids. CDR3 residues: CACPPTVANTGELFF. The CDR3 DNA reads as TGTGCCTGTCCACCGACGGTCGCGAACACCGGGGAGCTGTTTTTT.

This clone was observed a single time. The chain couples TRBV7-9 to TRBJ2-1; 10 positions agree with TRBD1. The J segment lost 6 bases and the V segment lost 5 bases, leaving 10 bases of the junction unmatched. The CDR3 consists of 16 residues. The V gene's germline CDR1 is SEHNR and CDR2 FQNEAQ (reference sequence). This chain's CDR3 is CASSPTDGTGANEQFF. The CDR3 nucleotides are TGTGCCAGCAGCCCAACCGATGGGACAGGGGCCAATGAGCAGTTCTTC.

The chain couples TRBV6-5 to TRBJ1-1; a possible D gene is TRBD1 (5 bases). The CDR3 spans 13 residues. Germline V gene sequence: CDR1 MNHEY, CDR2 SVGAGI. With 7 bases removed from V and 7 bases from J, the gap between germline ends came to 16 bases. CDR3 protein: CASTKTDTLEAFF. Here the CDR3 DNA reads TGTGCCAGCACCAAGACAGACACCCTTGAAGCTTTCTTT.

The gene calls are TRBV6-1 and TRBJ1-1; maybe TRBD1 (5 bases). Germline V gene sequence: CDR1 MNHNS, CDR2 SASEGT. This CDR3 spans 11 amino acids. V was pared by 6 bases and J by 5 bases, with 7 bases between. CDR3: CASSQGTEAFF. The CDR3 bases are TGTGCCAGCAGCCAGGGTACTGAAGCTTTCTTT.

The chain recombines TRBV9 with TRBJ2-2; 10 bases map to TRBD1. The junction had 10 bases not matched to a gene; V was cut back by 4 bases and J by 10 bases. The CDR3 runs 15 residues. Germline V gene data show CDR1 as SGDLS and CDR2 as YYNGEE. The CDR3 protein is CASSSRQGANLELFF. In DNA form, the CDR3 reads TGTGCCAGCAGCTCCCGACAGGGGGCTAATTTGGAGCTGTTTTTT.

CDR3 loop: CASIGGALSYTF. For the CDR3, the DNA is TGTGCCAGCATCGGGGGGGCTCTTTCGTACACCTTC. The gene calls are TRBV28 and TRBJ1-2, with a tentative D call TRBD1 (6 bases). CDR1 and CDR2 (germline): MDHEN, SYDVKM. Trimming pared 7 bases from V and 11 bases from J, leaving 17 bases between. The CDR3 is 12 residues long.

The chain joins TRBV7-8 to TRBJ1-2; TRBD1 agrees at 7 bases. This CDR3 spans 16 amino acids. The V gene end was trimmed by 2 bases and the J gene end by 8 bases; junction bases not matched to a gene: 14. Germline values: CDR1 SGHVS, CDR2 FQNEAQ. The CDR3 reads CASSLYSEGAVYGYTF. In DNA form, the CDR3 reads TGTGCCAGCAGCTTATACTCCGAGGGGGCGGTTTACGGCTACACCTTC.

This rearrangement joins TRBV5-1 to TRBJ2-7, with 10 positions matching TRBD2. This CDR3 is 15 amino acids long. CDR1 is SGHRS, CDR2 YFSETQ, per germline. Trimming at V came to 5 bases and at J to 4 bases, leaving 9 bases not matched to a gene. Here the CDR3 reads CASRAGLAEIYEQYF. The CDR3 region has the DNA TGCGCCAGCAGGGCTGGACTAGCGGAGATATACGAGCAGTACTTC. Variable domain in full (rest from reference TRBV5-1 and TRBJ2-7): KAGVTQTPRYLIKTRGQQVTLSCSPISGHRSVSWYQQTPGQGLQFLFEYFSETQRNKGNFPGRFSGRQFSNSRSEMNVSTLELGDSALYLCASRAGLAEIYEQYFGPGTRLTVT.

The CDR3 DNA is TGTGCTAGTGGTTTGTGGGGGTCTCTTGTGCAGTACTTC. Translated: CASGLWGSLVQYF. V is TRBV12-5 and J is TRBJ2-7; D possibly uses TRBD1 or TRBD2 (5 bases each). Germline V gene sequence: CDR1 LGHNT, CDR2 FRNRAP. The V end was cut by 2 bases, the J end by 9 bases, with 14 bases between. There are 13 residues in the CDR3.